This T cell receptor (beta chain) was sequenced during a study of tissue T cells after allogeneic stem cell transplantation. General observations from the study: Limitations included a small, clinically heterogeneous cohort and limited sampling depth.

As regards this clone: The antigen remains undetermined.

The data were produced by immunoSEQ multiplex PCR, yet TCRdb's version contains in-frame clones alone and is incomplete. The table shows about 6,800 clones, with 56% occurring only once. This sequence originates from a female donor at least 60 years old with lung cancer. Specimen: duodenum tissue, collected at autopsy.

As DNA, the CDR3 is TGTGCCAGCAGCTTAATCGGCGGGAGCTCCTACAATGAGCAGTTCTTC. It yields the protein CASSLIGGSSYNEQFF. The chain carries TRBV11-1 and TRBJ2-1; TRBD2 matches 7 bases. V lost 2 bases to trimming and J lost 0 bases; unmatched junction nucleotides: 4. This CDR3 has 16 amino acids. The germline V gene encodes CDR1 SGHAT and CDR2 FQDESV (reference sequence).